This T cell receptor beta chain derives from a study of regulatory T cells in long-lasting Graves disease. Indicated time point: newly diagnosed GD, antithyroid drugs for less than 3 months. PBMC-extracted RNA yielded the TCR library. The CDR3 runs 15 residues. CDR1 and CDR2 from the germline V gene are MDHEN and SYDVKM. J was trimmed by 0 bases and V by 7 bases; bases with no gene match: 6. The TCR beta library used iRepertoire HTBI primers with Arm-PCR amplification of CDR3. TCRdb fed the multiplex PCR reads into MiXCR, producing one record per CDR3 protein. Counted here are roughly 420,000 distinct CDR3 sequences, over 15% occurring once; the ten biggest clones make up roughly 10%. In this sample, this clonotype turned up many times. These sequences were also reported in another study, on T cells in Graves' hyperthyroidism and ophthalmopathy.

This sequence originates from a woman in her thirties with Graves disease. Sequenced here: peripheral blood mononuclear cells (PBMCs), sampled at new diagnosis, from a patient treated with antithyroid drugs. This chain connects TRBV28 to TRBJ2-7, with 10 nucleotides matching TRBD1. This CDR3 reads CASMQGQGLSYEQYF. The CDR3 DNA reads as TGTGCCAGCATGCAGGGACAGGGGCTCTCCTACGAGCAGTACTTC.